This record covers a single T cell receptor (beta chain). Its antigen is unidentified. The data originate from a study of cytomegalovirus exposure and HLA in healthy donors. About the research overall: Earlier results showed roughly 110 million unique TCR beta sequences derived from some 190 million T cells. Broader study findings: The presence/absence work took it that sequencing depth was about the same across donors.

13 Jbeta primers and 60 Vbeta primers were used for the PCR. Sequenced by immunoSEQ multiplex PCR; TCRdb stores in-frame clones only, minus some. The data hold some 180,000 clones, with about 80% observed a single time. The CDR3 runs to 14 residues. Trimming removed 6 bases at V and 8 bases at J, with 19 bases between. The V gene's germline CDR1 is SGHTA and CDR2 FQGNSA. This sequence originates from a middle-aged man in good health and CMV-seropositive. V usage is TRBV7-2 and J usage is TRBJ1-2; possible D gene TRBD1, 6 bases. The material sequenced was PBMCs. The CDR3 loop is CASSALGERGGYTF. CDR3 nucleotides: TGTGCCAGCAGTGCGCTGGGGGAAAGGGGGGGCTACACCTTC.